The clone carrying this T cell receptor (beta chain) is labeled medium-sized based on frequency. Its antigen is not known. CDR1 MNHEY and CDR2 SVGAGI come from the germline V gene. CDR3 length equals 14 residues. The data were obtained in a study of CXCR3-negative and CXCR3-positive naive CD8 T cells. It was by 5' RACE with UMI labels that the TRB cDNA libraries were prepared. TCRdb reprocessed the 5' RACE reads, keeping one entry per CDR3 protein, no DNA. This sample's table reports 6,000 or so distinct CDR3 sequences. Points from the study as a whole: CXCR3-positive naive cells had more hydrophobic TRB CDR3s than CXCR3-negative naive cells.

The clonotype comes from a human donor in good health. Some clones in this sample may be carry-over from other donors' samples. J is TRBJ1-1 and V is TRBV6-5. Material: naive CXCR3+ CD8+ T cells from blood. Stated subset: CD45RO-CCR7+CD27+CD95- naive CD8+ T cells expressing CXCR3 (TNR3+). CDR3: CASSYSTTVTEAFF.